This is a list of T cell receptor beta chains from one sample in a study of blood T cell repertoires in COVID-19. Repertoires were generated with immunoSEQ multiplex PCR, while TCRdb's copy carries only in-frame clones and drops some. Among around 200,000 clones listed, more than 75% were seen once. The sample comprised peripheral blood. The receptors derive from a man aged 35 to 55 with active or convalescent COVID-19. Each CDR3 is given with its conserved first and last residue. D genes are given only for firm matches. Size tells how often a clone was seen (once, few, many) or the class of an expanded clone, and some rows leave it out.

CATSRGSDNSPLHF | TGTGCCACATCACGGGGGTCTGATAATTCACCCCTCCACTTT | - | TRBJ1-6 | - | TRBV27
CASRIFGGGTGTQYF | TGTGCCAGCAGAATCTTCGGGGGGGGAACGGGGACCCAGTACTTC | TRBD2 | TRBJ2-5 | - | TRBV28
CASRGSVLNSPLHF | TGTGCCAGCAGAGGAAGCGTCCTAAATTCACCCCTCCACTTT | - | TRBJ1-6 | - | TRBV7-2
CASSGGTEAFF | TGTGCCAGCAGTGGCGGGACTGAAGCTTTCTTT | - | TRBJ1-1 | - | TRBV2
CASSLAAETQYF | TGTGCCAGCAGCTTAGCCGCGGAGACCCAGTACTTC | - | TRBJ2-5 | - | TRBV7-6
CASSGTSPYNEQFF | TGCGCCAGCAGCGGGACTAGCCCCTACAATGAGCAGTTCTTC | TRBD2 | TRBJ2-1 | - | TRBV10-1
CATSRVETSAGGNTGELFF | TGTGCCACCAGCAGAGTAGAGACTAGCGCGGGGGGGAACACCGGGGAGCTGTTTTTT | TRBD2 | TRBJ2-2 | - | TRBV15
CASSEERAALGTGELFF | TGTGCCAGCAGTGAAGAGCGGGCAGCCCTAGGCACCGGGGAGCTGTTTTTT | - | TRBJ2-2 | - | TRBV2
CASSAWGGLGPQHF | TGTGCCAGCAGCGCCTGGGGGGGGTTGGGGCCCCAGCATTTT | - | TRBJ1-5 | - | TRBV25-1
CASSLGTGAYGYTF | TGTGCCAGCAGTTTAGGGACAGGGGCTTATGGCTACACCTTC | TRBD1 | TRBJ1-2 | - | TRBV27
CASSQGLAGYEQYF | TGTGCCAGCAGCCAGGGACTAGCGGGGTACGAGCAGTACTTC | TRBD2 | TRBJ2-7 | - | TRBV11-2
CASSVAPGHPNEKLFF | TGTGCCAGCAGCGTAGCTCCGGGACACCCTAATGAAAAACTGTTTTTT | - | TRBJ1-4 | - | TRBV9
CASRGPEKLFF | TGTGCCAGCCGCGGTCCGGAAAAACTGTTTTTT | - | TRBJ1-4 | - | TRBV6-5
CASSESGYTF | TGTGCCAGCAGTGAGAGTGGCTACACCTTC | - | TRBJ1-2 | - | TRBV2
CASSELSRGHQFF | TGTGCCAGCAGTGAATTAAGCAGGGGGCATCAGTTCTTC | TRBD1 | TRBJ2-1 | - | TRBV2
CASSLQRTGELFF | TGTGCCAGCAGTTTACAGCGGACCGGGGAGCTGTTTTTT | - | TRBJ2-2 | - | TRBV12-3/TRBV12-4
CASSQEEGVNEKLFF | TGTGCCAGCAGCCAAGAAGAGGGGGTTAATGAAAAACTGTTTTTT | - | TRBJ1-4 | once | TRBV14
CASSEWRSSYNEQFF | TGTGCCAGCAGTGAATGGCGGAGCTCCTACAATGAGCAGTTCTTC | - | TRBJ2-1 | - | TRBV6-1
CASSPDSNYGYTF | TGTGCCAGCAGCCCGGACAGCAACTATGGCTACACCTTC | - | TRBJ1-2 | - | TRBV5-6
CASSRSGTSGGAGTGELFF | TGTGCCAGCAGCCGCTCGGGGACTAGCGGGGGGGCCGGCACCGGGGAGCTGTTTTTT | TRBD2 | TRBJ2-2 | - | TRBV3-1/TRBV3-2
CASSDSTGAWYGYTF | TGTGCCAGCAGTGACTCCACAGGGGCTTGGTATGGCTACACCTTC | TRBD1 | TRBJ1-2 | once | TRBV6-5
CASSPRGVNSNQPQHF | TGTGCCAGCAGTCCCCGGGGAGTCAATAGCAATCAGCCCCAGCATTTT | - | TRBJ1-5 | - | TRBV6-6
CASSRDRVMGANVLTF | TGCGCCAGCAGCCGGGACAGGGTGATGGGGGCCAACGTCCTGACTTTC | TRBD1 | TRBJ2-6 | - | TRBV4-1
CASRGPLSRYEQYF | TGTGCCAGCAGGGGGCCTTTATCGAGGTACGAGCAGTACTTC | - | TRBJ2-7 | - | TRBV21-1
CASSFLGLAIPDTQYF | TGTGCCAGCAGCTTTTTAGGACTAGCGATCCCAGATACGCAGTATTTT | TRBD2 | TRBJ2-3 | once | TRBV7-9
CASSSDRKRFF | TGCGCCAGCAGCTCCGACAGAAAACGATTTTTT | - | TRBJ1-4 | - | TRBV4-1
CASSQDWDRGYEQYF | TGCGCCAGCAGCCAAGATTGGGACAGGGGGTACGAGCAGTACTTC | TRBD1 | TRBJ2-7 | - | TRBV4-3
CASSLVARETQYF | TGTGCCAGCAGCTTAGTAGCTCGAGAGACCCAGTACTTC | - | TRBJ2-5 | - | TRBV7-9
CASSFGGTGELFF | TGTGCCAGCAGCTTCGGGGGAACCGGGGAGCTGTTTTTT | - | TRBJ2-2 | - | TRBV7-9
CASTSRTAQPQYSNQPQHF | TGTGCCAGCACTTCCCGGACAGCCCAACCCCAATATAGCAATCAGCCCCAGCATTTT | - | TRBJ1-5 | few | TRBV5-6
CASSEGGVPDYGYTF | TGTGCCAGCAGTGAAGGGGGGGTGCCCGACTATGGCTACACCTTC | - | TRBJ1-2 | - | TRBV6-1
CASGQGMYEQYF | TGTGCCAGTGGGCAGGGGATGTACGAGCAGTACTTC | - | TRBJ2-7 | - | TRBV19
CASSPSGERGLAQYF | TGTGCCAGCTCACCGAGTGGGGAAAGGGGCTTGGCCCAGTACTTC | - | TRBJ2-5 | - | TRBV18
CASSVAGSADDSGNTIYF | TGTGCCAGCAGCGTAGCAGGGTCCGCGGACGACTCTGGAAACACCATATATTTT | - | TRBJ1-3 | - | TRBV9
CASSSPVLTDTQYF | TGTGCCAGCAGTAGCCCTGTCTTAACAGATACGCAGTATTTT | - | TRBJ2-3 | - | TRBV6-2/TRBV6-3
CASSQGTSGGFEQYF | TGTGCCAGCAGCCAAGGGACTAGCGGGGGGTTCGAGCAGTACTTC | TRBD2 | TRBJ2-7 | - | TRBV3-1/TRBV3-2
CASTERGGNEQFF | TGTGCCAGCACAGAGCGGGGGGGCAATGAGCAGTTCTTC | TRBD2 | TRBJ2-1 | - | TRBV6-4
CASSLTDTQYF | TGTGCCAGCAGCCTCACAGATACGCAGTATTTT | - | TRBJ2-3 | - | TRBV7-2
CATGLAGAISSYEQYF | TGTGCCACGGGACTAGCGGGGGCCATATCCTCCTACGAGCAGTACTTC | TRBD2 | TRBJ2-7 | - | TRBV7-2
CAWNYRENEKLFF | TGTGCCTGGAATTACAGGGAAAATGAAAAACTGTTTTTT | - | TRBJ1-4 | - | TRBV30
CASSLSGRGGAEAFF | TGTGCCAGCAGCTTAAGCGGGCGGGGGGGAGCTGAAGCTTTCTTT | - | TRBJ1-1 | - | TRBV11-3
CASSSAYPWTDSSYEQYF | TGTGCCAGCAGCTCCGCATACCCTTGGACAGATAGCTCCTACGAGCAGTACTTC | - | TRBJ2-7 | - | TRBV7-9
CASSLDTSSGNTIYF | TGTGCCAGCAGCTTGGACACCTCTTCTGGAAACACCATATATTTT | - | TRBJ1-3 | - | TRBV5-4
CASSPGLAGGGFSYEQYF | TGTGCCAGCAGCCCAGGACTAGCGGGGGGCGGGTTCTCCTACGAGCAGTACTTC | TRBD2 | TRBJ2-7 | - | TRBV4-2
CASSLVERETQYF | TGTGCCAGCAGCTTAGTAGAGCGAGAGACCCAGTACTTC | - | TRBJ2-5 | - | TRBV11-3
CASSTSTGGTGELFF | TGTGCCAGTAGTACCTCGACAGGAGGAACCGGGGAGCTGTTTTTT | - | TRBJ2-2 | - | TRBV19
CASSLNAGGPSDTQYF | TGTGCCAGCAGCTTAAACGCGGGGGGTCCTTCAGATACGCAGTATTTT | TRBD2 | TRBJ2-3 | - | TRBV7-3
CASSETGREQFF | TGCGCCAGCAGCGAGACAGGGCGTGAGCAGTTCTTC | TRBD1 | TRBJ2-1 | - | TRBV10-2
CASSLAGSNQPQHF | TGTGCCAGCAGCTTGGCGGGTAGCAATCAGCCCCAGCATTTT | - | TRBJ1-5 | - | TRBV5-4
CASSLGSRGNTIYF | TGTGCCAGCAGCCTCGGGTCCCGGGGAAACACCATATATTTT | - | TRBJ1-3 | - | TRBV3-1/TRBV3-2
CASSLARPFLRTPLYNEQFF | TGTGCCAGCAGCTTAGCTCGCCCCTTTCTACGCACCCCTCTCTACAATGAGCAGTTCTTC | - | TRBJ2-1 | few | TRBV7-8
CATSPLAGDTGELFF | TGTGCCACTTCCCCCCTCGCGGGGGACACCGGGGAGCTGTTTTTT | TRBD2 | TRBJ2-2 | - | TRBV10-3
CASRPSSVSYEQYF | TGTGCCAGCAGACCCTCTTCAGTCTCCTACGAGCAGTACTTC | - | TRBJ2-7 | - | TRBV5-6
CASSPSTGEGTQYF | TGCGCCAGCAGCCCATCGACAGGGGAAGGGACCCAGTACTTC | TRBD1 | TRBJ2-5 | - | TRBV5-1
CASSADRVNGELFF | TGTGCCAGCAGTGCCGACAGGGTTAACGGGGAGCTGTTTTTT | TRBD1 | TRBJ2-2 | - | TRBV6-4
CASSTRVVAEGYEQYF | TGTGCCAGCAGCACTCGGGTGGTTGCGGAGGGTTACGAGCAGTACTTC | - | TRBJ2-7 | few | TRBV28
CASSQSRGRANYGYTF | TGCGCCAGCAGTCAATCACGAGGCCGAGCTAACTATGGCTACACCTTC | - | TRBJ1-2 | once | TRBV23-1
CASSYSNGGGETQYF | TGTGCCAGCAGTTACTCGAACGGGGGAGGGGAGACCCAGTACTTC | TRBD2 | TRBJ2-5 | few | TRBV6-2/TRBV6-3
CASSEGQGGTQYF | TGTGCCAGCAGCGAAGGACAGGGAGGGACCCAGTACTTC | TRBD1 | TRBJ2-5 | - | TRBV2
CASSLSTGYNSPLHF | TGTGCCAGCAGCTTGTCCACCGGCTATAATTCACCCCTCCACTTT | - | TRBJ1-6 | - | TRBV5-6